This TCR beta chain was observed in a study of cytomegalovirus exposure and HLA in healthy donors. PCR used 60 Vbeta primers and 13 Jbeta primers. The table came from immunoSEQ multiplex PCR; TCRdb's copy has only in-frame clones and leaves some out. The sample has roughly 100,000 clones, more than 75% seen once. General study findings and limits: Prediction of most subjects' HLA-A and HLA-B alleles by TCR beta sequences was reportedly accurate.

This CDR3 has 15 residues. V dropped 1 base and J dropped 3 bases, with 11 bases sitting between them. Germline-derived CDR1 and CDR2 are SGHTA and FQGNSA. A remark on this clone: The antigen is undetermined.

The rearrangement links TRBV7-2 to TRBJ2-3; D perhaps matches TRBD1 (5 bases). The origin of this receptor is a woman aged 18-35 years in good health and CMV-seropositive. The sample taken for sequencing was PBMCs. This CDR3 is CASSLDRGRTDTQYF. CDR3 bases: TGTGCCAGCAGCTTAGATAGGGGTAGGACAGATACGCAGTATTTT.